Listed here is a single TCR beta chain. Its antigen remains unknown. This CDR3 has 15 residues. V lost 4 bases and J lost 2; bases outside the gene matches: 5. CDR1 is LNHDA and CDR2 is SQIVND in the germline V gene (reference sequence). Profiled with immunoSEQ multiplex PCR; TCRdb holds only in-frame clones, not every one. The sample consists of some 1.5 million clones, 96% of them appearing once. This specimen comes from a study of shared clonotypes between healthy human individuals. Study observations and caveats: Exclusively blood specimens were collected; tissue repertoires likely differ.

The study drew all its donors from Caucasian adults living in Nashville, Tennessee. The V and J genes are TRBV19 and TRBJ1-2; 9 bases are shared with TRBD1. The specimen was naive CD4+ T cells sorted from blood. Subset meaning: CD45RA+ positively selected. This receptor was taken from a man aged 30 to 39 in good health. The CDR3 spells CASSRRGQGNYGYTF. CDR3 nucleotides: TGTGCCAGTAGTAGGAGAGGACAGGGGAACTATGGCTACACCTTC.